These 27 T cell receptor beta chains originate from one sample sequenced in a study of cytomegalovirus exposure and HLA in healthy donors. A multiplex PCR was run with 60 Vbeta primers and 13 Jbeta primers. Clones were sequenced by immunoSEQ multiplex PCR, and TCRdb holds only the in-frame ones, with some missing. This sample has roughly 98,000 clones; 60% to 80% occur once, and the top ten carry around 3.6%. The sample taken for sequencing was PBMCs. The receptors were sampled from a man aged 40-49 years in good health and CMV-seronegative.

This sequence joins TRBV5-1 and TRBJ2-3; the match to TRBD2 covers 13 bases. V was pared by 4 bases and J by 6 bases, with 5 bases of the junction left unmatched. The CDR3 covers 15 residues. Looked up from germline, CDR1 is SGHRS and CDR2 is YFSETQ. The chain's CDR3 is CASSIGTSGTDTQYF. Here the CDR3 DNA reads TGCGCCAGCAGCATCGGGACTAGCGGGACGGATACGCAGTATTTT.

Notes on this clone: Distinct nucleotide sequences in the sample also encode this CDR3. V and J are TRBV2 and TRBJ2-7; D is unclear. The ends were cut back, 1 base at V and 2 bases at J, with 6 bases in the middle. CDR3 size: 13 residues. Germline V gene data show CDR1 as SNHLY and CDR2 as FYNNEI. CDR3 bases: TGTGCCAGCAGTGAAGGACTCGCCTACGAGCAGTACTTC. Translating gives CASSEGLAYEQYF.

This chain links TRBV5-1 with TRBJ2-3, with 14 bases lining up with TRBD2. J lost 0 bases, V lost 4 bases, and 1 base had no gene match. Germline CDR1 SGHRS, CDR2 YFSETQ. CDR3 length: 16 amino acids. CDR3 protein: CASSRLAGGSTDTQYF. CDR3 bases: TGCGCCAGCAGCAGACTAGCGGGGGGGAGCACAGATACGCAGTATTTT.

The V gene is TRBV6-5, the J gene TRBJ1-3, with 7 bases fitting TRBD1. This CDR3 has 11 residues. V gave up 8 bases and J gave up 7 bases; unmatched junction bases: 2. Germline CDR1 reads MNHEY; CDR2 reads SVGAGI. The CDR3 loop reads CASQTGNTIYF. The CDR3 coding sequence is TGTGCCAGCCAGACAGGGAACACCATATATTTT.

The chain links TRBV30 to TRBJ2-3; TRBD2 might be the D (7 bases). The CDR3 is 15 amino acids. The ends were cut back, 5 bases at V and 2 bases at J, with 17 bases in the middle. Germline V CDR1 and CDR2: GTSNPN, SVGIG (reference sequence). The DNA of the CDR3 is TGTGCCTGGGGGGCCGCGGGGGCGCCCACAGATACGCAGTATTTT. Translated, it gives CAWGAAGAPTDTQYF.

The chain employs TRBV28 and TRBJ1-2, with TRBD1 matching 7 bases. The V and J ends lost 6 bases and 4 bases, in that order; junction bases with no gene match: 5. From germline, CDR1 is MDHEN and CDR2 SYDVKM. The CDR3 length is 13 residues. The CDR3 loop reads CASRRTGVYGYTF. CDR3 nucleotides: TGTGCCAGCAGGCGTACAGGGGTCTATGGCTACACCTTC.

This clone was observed a handful of times. This sequence joins TRBV30 and TRBJ1-6, with D uncertain. V was cut by 2 bases and J by 0 bases, with 14 bases left in between. This CDR3 has 17 residues. Germline V gene lookup returns CDR1 GTSNPN and CDR2 SVGIG (reference sequence). The CDR3 coding sequence is TGTGCCTGGAGTTCTGAACTCAAGAGCTCCTATAATTCACCCCTCCACTTT. This gives the protein CAWSSELKSSYNSPLHF. The full variable domain, with the rest looked up from reference TRBV30 and TRBJ1-6, is SQTIHQWPATLVQPVGSPLSLECTVEGTSNPNLYWYRQAAGRGLQLLFYSVGIGQISSEVPQNLSASRPQDRQFILSSKKLLLSDSGFYLCAWSSELKSSYNSPLHFGNGTRLTVT.

CDR3 nucleotides: TGTGCCAGCAGCCTACGACTAGGGACAGACCAAGAGACCCAGTACTTC. Amino acid sequence: CASSLRLGTDQETQYF. J is TRBJ2-5 and V is TRBV7-8; D may be TRBD1 (7 bases). Germline V gene lookup returns CDR1 SGHVS and CDR2 FQNEAQ. The CDR3 runs to 16 residues. V was pared by 5 bases and J by 0 bases, with 16 bases between.

The chain is built from TRBV2 and TRBJ1-1, with D perhaps TRBD1 (5 bases). Germline V lookup: CDR1 SNHLY, CDR2 FYNNEI. V lost 7 bases and J 7 bases, leaving 13 bases between the germline ends. This CDR3 has 12 residues. The CDR3 reads CASKHRTSEAFF. The DNA of the CDR3 is TGTGCCAGCAAACACAGGACAAGTGAAGCTTTCTTT.

The gene calls are TRBV4-1 and TRBJ1-4; D remains unclear. The germline V gene has CDR1 MGHRA and CDR2 YSYEKL. Between the trimmed V and J ends, which lost 0 bases and 4 bases, there was a span of 6 bases. The CDR3 has 14 residues. The CDR3 nucleotides are TGCGCCAGCAGCCAAGACCGGGTTAATGAAAAACTGTTTTTT. Amino acid sequence: CASSQDRVNEKLFF.

The chain uses TRBV30 and TRBJ1-5; 7 positions match TRBD1. The V segment lost 5 bases and the J segment 0 bases; nucleotides outside the gene matches: 7. The CDR3 contains 15 residues. Germline lookup yields CDR1 GTSNPN and CDR2 SVGIG (reference sequence). The CDR3 nucleotides are TGTGCCTGGGGTCAGACAGGGTATAGCAATCAGCCCCAGCATTTT. It translates to CAWGQTGYSNQPQHF.

The gene calls are TRBV4-1 and TRBJ1-1; 9 bases match TRBD1. V trimming: 5 bases; J trimming: 7 bases; junction bases outside the gene matches: 11. Germline V gene sequence: CDR1 MGHRA, CDR2 YSYEKL. The CDR3 extends over 15 amino acids. CDR3 DNA sequence: TGCGCCAGCAGCACCCTGGGGACAGGGTGGATTGAAGCTTTCTTT. This codes for CASSTLGTGWIEAFF.

The V and J genes are TRBV7-9 and TRBJ2-7, with 11 bases matching TRBD2. Germline loops: CDR1 SEHNR, CDR2 FQNEAQ (reference sequence). V dropped 5 bases and J dropped 3; count of bases not matched to a gene: 6. The CDR3 spans 15 residues. DNA for the CDR3: TGTGCCAGCAGCCCCGTCGGGACTAGCGGCTACGAGCAGTACTTC. The encoded protein is CASSPVGTSGYEQYF. Using reference TRBV7-9 and TRBJ2-7 for the parts outside the CDR3, the full variable domain is DTGVSQNPRHKITKRGQNVTFRCDPISEHNRLYWYRQTLGQGPEFLTYFQNEAQLEKSRLLSDRFSAERPKGSFSTLEIQRTEQGDSAMYLCASSPVGTSGYEQYFGPGTRLTVT.

The CDR3 sequence is CASGLITSGGETQYF. The CDR3 nucleotides are TGTGCTAGTGGTTTGATCACTAGCGGGGGTGAGACCCAGTACTTC. The chain links TRBV12-5 to TRBJ2-5, with 11 bases matching TRBD2. The ends lost 2 bases at V and 5 bases at J; junction bases unmatched: 4. The CDR3 has 15 amino acids. The germline V gene has CDR1 LGHNT and CDR2 FRNRAP.

This clone was detected a few times. V gene TRBV5-1 combines with J gene TRBJ1-5; weak D call: TRBD1 (5 bases). Germline lookup yields CDR1 SGHRS and CDR2 YFSETQ. Trimming took 0 bases from V and 6 from J, leaving 16 bases between them. The CDR3 covers 16 residues. CDR3 nucleotides: TGCGCCAGCAGCTTGGGGAGATTGGGGGGTGGTCAGCCCCAGCATTTT. Its protein is CASSLGRLGGGQPQHF.

The table lists this clone with a few counts. The chain uses TRBV7-9 and TRBJ2-1; no clear D. The V gene's germline CDR1 is SEHNR and CDR2 FQNEAQ (reference sequence). Trimming took 1 base from V and 6 from J, leaving 10 bases between them. This CDR3 has 14 amino acids. The CDR3 protein is CASSLVTSSNEQFF. The CDR3 nucleotides read TGTGCCAGCAGCTTAGTCACCTCCAGCAATGAGCAGTTCTTC.

A few counts support this clone. V and J are TRBV7-2 and TRBJ2-3, with 7 bases identical to TRBD2. Trimming removed 1 base from V and 2 bases from J; junction bases left unmatched: 3. The CDR3 has 15 amino acids. Germline V gives CDR1 SGHTA, CDR2 FQGNSA. For the CDR3, the DNA is TGTGCCAGCAGCTTAGGGACTAGAAACACAGATACGCAGTATTTT. It codes for CASSLGTRNTDTQYF.

V gene TRBV2 combines with J gene TRBJ2-7; no definite D call. CDR3 length: 12 amino acids. The ends were cut back, 10 bases at V and 0 bases at J, with 10 bases in the middle. Germline CDR1 and CDR2: SNHLY and FYNNEI. This CDR3 is CAKSKSSYEQYF. Here the CDR3 DNA reads TGTGCCAAGAGTAAGAGCTCCTACGAGCAGTACTTC.

The chain is built from TRBV29-1 and TRBJ1-2; tentatively, D is TRBD1 (6 bases). CDR1 is SQVTM and CDR2 is ANQGSEA in the germline V gene. Trimming took off 3 bases at V and 6 bases at J, with 14 bases between the two ends. The CDR3 has 13 residues. CDR3 nucleotides: TGCAGCGTTGATTTGAGGGGGGGGGATGGCTACACCTTC. Protein sequence: CSVDLRGGDGYTF.

The chain carries TRBV30 and TRBJ1-1; D is ambiguous. This CDR3 has 10 amino acids. Trimming left V 5 bases short and J 6 bases short, with 7 bases between. Germline CDR1 and CDR2: GTSNPN and SVGIG (reference sequence). The CDR3 is CAWGLSEAFF. As DNA, the CDR3 is TGTGCCTGGGGCTTGTCTGAAGCTTTCTTT.

V gene TRBV27 combines with J gene TRBJ1-5; D gene ambiguous. CDR1 and CDR2 from the germline V gene are MNHEY and SMNVEV (reference sequence). Trimming cost V 0 bases and J 0 bases, with 6 bases left between them. The CDR3 is 15 amino acids. This CDR3 reads CASSLSSYSNQPQHF. In DNA, the CDR3 is TGTGCCAGCAGTTTATCATCCTATAGCAATCAGCCCCAGCATTTT.

CDR3 in amino acids: CASTLGGQGFYEQYF. CDR3 nucleotide sequence: TGTGCCAGCACCCTCGGTGGACAGGGGTTTTACGAGCAGTACTTC. The chain uses TRBV6-1 and TRBJ2-7; 9 positions match TRBD1. V gave up 7 bases and J gave up 4 bases; unmatched junction bases: 11. Germline V CDR1 and CDR2: MNHNS, SASEGT. The CDR3 sequence is 15 residues long.

For the CDR3, the DNA is TGTGCCACCAGCAGAGGCAGGGTTGAAAAACTGTTTTTT. This codes for CATSRGRVEKLFF. This chain connects TRBV15 to TRBJ1-4, with D possibly matching TRBD1 (5 bases). The CDR3 consists of 13 residues. Trimming removed 1 base at V and 7 bases at J, with 7 bases between. Germline CDR1 and CDR2: LNHNV and YYDKDF (reference sequence). Based on the CDR3 plus reference TRBV15 and TRBJ1-4, the full variable domain is DAMVIQNPRYQVTQFGKPVTLSCSQTLNHNVMYWYQQKSSQAPKLLFHYYDKDFNNEADTPDNFQSRRPNTSFCFLDIRSPGLGDTAMYLCATSRGRVEKLFFGSGTQLSVL.

The V call is TRBV18, the J call TRBJ1-1; TRBD1 matches at 7 bases. The ends lost 3 bases at V and 0 bases at J; junction bases unmatched: 4. The CDR3 sequence is 15 residues long. CDR1 and CDR2 (germline): KGHSH, LQKENI. This CDR3 reads CASSPGQRMNTEAFF. The CDR3 DNA is TGTGCCAGCTCACCGGGACAGAGAATGAACACTGAAGCTTTCTTT.

This chain joins TRBV5-6 and TRBJ2-5; TRBD1 is a possible D gene (6 bases). Between the trimmed V and J ends, which lost 1 base and 3 bases, there was a span of 10 bases. The CDR3 spans 14 residues. Germline V lookup: CDR1 SGHDT, CDR2 YYEEEE. The CDR3 here is CASSLWGPKETQYF. CDR3 in DNA: TGTGCCAGCAGCTTGTGGGGGCCTAAAGAGACCCAGTACTTC.

This rearrangement joins TRBV5-8 to TRBJ2-5; TRBD1 agrees at 9 bases. Per the germline V gene, CDR1 is SGHTS and CDR2 is YDEGEE. This CDR3 is 16 amino acids long. The ends lost 4 bases at V and 2 bases at J; junction bases unmatched: 9. In nucleotides, the CDR3 is TGTGCCAGCAGCACCCCAGGGACAGGGAGGCAAGAGACCCAGTACTTC. Translation: CASSTPGTGRQETQYF.

The chain is built from TRBV5-6 and TRBJ1-2; 10 bases match TRBD1. CDR1 is SGHDT and CDR2 is YYEEEE in the germline V gene. J gave up 3 bases and V 4 bases, and 12 bases lay outside the gene matches. The CDR3 sequence is 17 residues long. Written as DNA, the CDR3 is TGTGCCAGCAGCGCGGCTTTCCGGGACAGGGGAGACTATGGCTACACCTTC. It codes for CASSAAFRDRGDYGYTF.